Included here is one T cell receptor beta chain sequence, with context. Germline assignment: CDR1 SGHKS and CDR2 YYEKEE (reference sequence). Trimming took 5 bases from V and 2 from J; bases not matched to a gene: 10. The CDR3 is 17 residues long. The source of the sample is a study of blood T cell repertoires in COVID-19. In the authors' workflow: It was from reference gene primer amplification that nucleated cell counts were estimated. The method was immunoSEQ multiplex PCR; TCRdb's version includes in-frame clones alone and lacks a portion of them. The D gene and trimming were derived from the DNA, and the V and J assignments and clone size from that table. The sample consists of roughly 250,000 clones, around 87% of them appearing once. Individuals drawn from around 24 US areas were about 18 to 100 years old. Before being deemed recovered, Cohort 3 donors had two negative PCRs, clearance, or symptom resolution.

The source material was PBMCs or T cells enriched from blood (not recorded which). The J gene is TRBJ1-5, the V gene TRBV5-5, with 10 positions matching TRBD1. The receptor's source is a woman aged 45-59 years who had recovered from COVID-19. CDR3 amino acids: CASRRPGTGEGNQPQHF. DNA of the CDR3: TGTGCCAGCAGACGCCCCGGGACAGGGGAGGGCAATCAGCCCCAGCATTTT.